This T cell receptor beta chain was sequenced for a study of blood T cell repertoires in COVID-19. The overall study: Nucleic acid was either cDNA or gDNA, and it came from T cells, B-cell-depleted T cells, or PBMCs.

Germline lookup yields CDR1 MNHEY and CDR2 SVGAGI. V lost 0 bases, J lost 3 bases, and 11 bases lay in between. There are 15 residues in the CDR3. Sequencing was performed with immunoSEQ multiplex PCR; in TCRdb, only in-frame clones are kept and a portion is missing. The sample holds a few hundred thousand clones, 90% seen once. Cohorts were determined from participant-reported clinical history. This receptor was identified in a man between 18 and 35 years old who had recovered from COVID-19. V usage is TRBV6-5 and J usage is TRBJ1-1; D might be TRBD1 (5 bases). Sequencing used PBMCs or T cells enriched from blood (not recorded which). In DNA, the CDR3 is TGTGCCAGCAGTTACTCCCAGGGCTCCCACACTGAAGCTTTCTTT. Translating gives CASSYSQGSHTEAFF.